The source of this T cell receptor (beta chain) is a study of cytomegalovirus exposure and HLA in healthy donors. Germline lookup yields CDR1 MNHEY and CDR2 SMNVEV (reference sequence). The CDR3 loop spans 13 amino acids. V lost 5 bases to trimming and J lost 2 bases, with 10 bases between them. The donors were members of the validation cohort comprising some 120 subjects, separate from the approximately 700-subject first cohort. Study-level points and caveats: With high specificity and sensitivity, the classifier reportedly diagnosed cytomegalovirus status. The tendency of first-cohort TCR clusters to co-occur in the roughly 120 validation repertoires was identified by a subsequent analysis. According to the study, roughly 160 TCR beta chains were cytomegalovirus-associated.

The repertoire was sequenced with immunoSEQ multiplex PCR; TCRdb's copy has only in-frame clones and lacks some. The sample records 250,000 to 400,000 clones, roughly 88% being singletons. Notes on this clone: Its antigen is not identified.

This receptor was identified in a man younger than 40 in good health and CMV-seronegative. Material: PBMCs. The V gene is TRBV27, the J gene TRBJ2-7; a weak D match, TRBD1 (6 bases). In DNA, the CDR3 is TGTGCCAGCAGTCCACAGGGACCCTACGAGCAGTACTTC. Encoded protein: CASSPQGPYEQYF.